These T cell receptor beta chains were read from a single sample in a study of OX40 agonist ivuxolimab in advanced cancers. Profiling relied on immunoSEQ multiplex PCR, and the TCRdb table lists in-frame clones only, not all of them. The sample lists under 85,000 clones; 85% to 95% were seen once. This specimen consisted of CD4+ or CD8+ T cells sorted from blood, obtained in a trial of the OX40 agonist ivuxolimab. The source is an adult with an advanced solid tumor such as melanoma, head and neck, liver or kidney cancer. Each CDR3 is given with its conserved first and last residue. Each record gives: CDR3 protein, CDR3 DNA, V gene, D gene, clone size, J gene. A D gene is named only where the DNA matches it firmly. Expanded clones get a size class; other rows say once, few or many, or leave the size out.

CDR3: CASSGGTSTGTDTQYF
DNA: TGCGCCAGCAGCGGCGGGACTAGCACGGGCACAGATACGCAGTATTTT
V: TRBV5-1
D: TRBD2
size: NA
J: TRBJ2-3

CDR3: CASSTGQGAYEQYF
DNA: TGTGCCAGCAGCACCGGACAGGGTGCCTACGAGCAGTACTTC
V: TRBV5-4
D: TRBD1
size: NA
J: TRBJ2-7

CDR3: CASSQGPGSYNEQFF
DNA: TGCGCCAGCAGCCAAGGCCCGGGGTCCTACAATGAGCAGTTCTTC
V: TRBV4-3
D: NA
size: NA
J: TRBJ2-1

CDR3: CASSAWGQGRFYGYTF
DNA: TGTGCCAGCAGCGCATGGGGACAGGGAAGATTTTATGGCTACACCTTC
V: TRBV5-6
D: TRBD1
size: medium-sized
J: TRBJ1-2

CDR3: CSVRENIQYF
DNA: TGCAGCGTCCGAGAGAACATTCAGTACTTC
V: TRBV29-1
D: NA
size: NA
J: TRBJ2-4

CDR3: CASSLAGTVNTGELFF
DNA: TGTGCCAGCAGCTTAGCGGGGACAGTGAACACCGGGGAGCTGTTTTTT
V: TRBV7-9
D: TRBD1
size: NA
J: TRBJ2-2

CDR3: CASSIQGQGNLRGYTF
DNA: TGTGCCAGCAGCATCCAAGGACAGGGGAATCTTCGTGGCTACACCTTC
V: TRBV7-9
D: TRBD1
size: once
J: TRBJ1-2

CDR3: CASSLGSFYEQYF
DNA: TGTGCCAGCAGCTTAGGATCTTTCTACGAGCAGTACTTC
V: TRBV5-6
D: NA
size: NA
J: TRBJ2-7

CDR3: CASSVGLAGGETQYF
DNA: TGTGCCAGCAGCGTCGGACTAGCGGGAGGGGAGACCCAGTACTTC
V: TRBV5-6
D: TRBD2
size: NA
J: TRBJ2-5

CDR3: CASSRQGINEKLFF
DNA: TGTGCCAGCAGTCGACAGGGGATTAATGAAAAACTGTTTTTT
V: TRBV6-5
D: TRBD1
size: NA
J: TRBJ1-4

CDR3: CASSYGTSPPYEQYF
DNA: TGTGCCAGCAGTTACGGGACTAGTCCCCCCTACGAGCAGTACTTC
V: TRBV6-6
D: TRBD2
size: NA
J: TRBJ2-7

CDR3: CASSLYSSYEQYF
DNA: TGTGCCAGCAGTCTCTATTCTTCCTACGAGCAGTACTTC
V: TRBV6-5
D: NA
size: NA
J: TRBJ2-7

CDR3: CASRPQPPRGTTDTQYF
DNA: TGTGCCAGCAGGCCCCAACCCCCTCGCGGAACCACAGATACGCAGTATTTT
V: TRBV27
D: NA
size: medium-sized
J: TRBJ2-3

CDR3: CASIEGARAFF
DNA: TGTGCCAGCATAGAGGGGGCGCGGGCTTTCTTT
V: TRBV7-9
D: TRBD1
size: NA
J: TRBJ1-1

CDR3: CASSDGLAGTNTGELFF
DNA: TGTGCCAGCAGTGACGGACTAGCGGGTACCAACACCGGGGAGCTGTTTTTT
V: TRBV6-4
D: TRBD2
size: NA
J: TRBJ2-2

CDR3: CASSGGLAANNEQFF
DNA: TGTGCCAGCAGTGGGGGACTAGCGGCTAACAATGAGCAGTTCTTC
V: TRBV6-4
D: TRBD2
size: NA
J: TRBJ2-1

CDR3: CASSPGRTSTYEQYF
DNA: TGTGCCAGCAGCCCGGGACGGACCAGTACCTACGAGCAGTACTTC
V: TRBV9
D: NA
size: NA
J: TRBJ2-7

CDR3: CASSLSGVGTYEQYF
DNA: TGTGCCAGCAGCCTCTCTGGGGTAGGAACCTACGAGCAGTACTTC
V: TRBV7-9
D: NA
size: NA
J: TRBJ2-7

CDR3: CASSQEEGVSGNTIYF
DNA: TGCGCCAGCAGCCAAGAAGAGGGAGTCTCTGGAAACACCATATATTTT
V: TRBV4-3
D: NA
size: NA
J: TRBJ1-3

CDR3: CASSYSITTLFF
DNA: TGTGCCAGCAGTTACTCGATCACTACTCTGTTCTTC
V: TRBV6-5
D: NA
size: NA
J: TRBJ2-1

CDR3: CASSLSGALSELFF
DNA: TGTGCCAGCAGTTTATCGGGGGCGCTCTCCGAGCTGTTTTTT
V: TRBV27
D: NA
size: NA
J: TRBJ2-2

CDR3: CASRGVRSADF
DNA: TGTGCCAGCAGGGGGGTCCGGTCGGCGGACTTC
V: TRBV2
D: NA
size: once
J: TRBJ2-4

CDR3: CASSLDASGELFF
DNA: TGTGCCAGCAGTCTTGACGCGTCCGGGGAGCTGTTTTTT
V: TRBV27
D: NA
size: NA
J: TRBJ2-2

CDR3: CASSLGQDTYNEQFF
DNA: TGTGCCAGCAGCTTAGGGCAGGATACCTACAATGAGCAGTTCTTC
V: TRBV7-2
D: NA
size: NA
J: TRBJ2-1

CDR3: CASSWTSGSLNEQFF
DNA: TGTGCCAGCAGCTGGACTAGCGGGAGTCTCAATGAGCAGTTCTTC
V: TRBV11-3
D: TRBD2
size: NA
J: TRBJ2-1

CDR3: CASSPGGLAGTYEQYF
DNA: TGTGCCAGCTCACCTGGGGGACTAGCGGGAACGTACGAGCAGTACTTC
V: TRBV18
D: TRBD2
size: NA
J: TRBJ2-7

CDR3: CSVEGQGFQETQYF
DNA: TGCAGCGTTGAAGGGCAGGGATTTCAAGAGACCCAGTACTTC
V: TRBV29-1
D: NA
size: NA
J: TRBJ2-5

CDR3: CASSYSRGVRYEQYF
DNA: TGTGCCAGCAGTTACTCGAGGGGGGTGCGATACGAGCAGTACTTC
V: TRBV6-5
D: NA
size: NA
J: TRBJ2-7

CDR3: CASSFGGRWDFTEAFF
DNA: TGTGCCAGCAGTTTTGGGGGTCGGTGGGATTTCACTGAAGCTTTCTTT
V: TRBV27
D: NA
size: NA
J: TRBJ1-1

CDR3: CASSLGLSTYEQYF
DNA: TGTGCCAGCAGCTTGGGACTTTCCACCTACGAGCAGTACTTC
V: TRBV27
D: NA
size: NA
J: TRBJ2-7

CDR3: CASSPHTGELFF
DNA: TGCGCCAGCAGCCCTCATACCGGGGAGCTGTTTTTT
V: TRBV4-3
D: NA
size: NA
J: TRBJ2-2

CDR3: CASSGGANDYFEQYF
DNA: TGTGCCAGCAGTGGGGGGGCTAACGACTACTTCGAGCAGTACTTC
V: TRBV2
D: NA
size: NA
J: TRBJ2-7

CDR3: CASRETGGRYNEQFF
DNA: TGTGCCAGCAGGGAAACAGGGGGCAGATACAATGAGCAGTTCTTC
V: TRBV2
D: TRBD1
size: NA
J: TRBJ2-1

CDR3: CASSWTQTTSYNEQFF
DNA: TGTGCCAGCAGCTGGACCCAGACCACCTCCTACAATGAGCAGTTCTTC
V: TRBV27
D: NA
size: NA
J: TRBJ2-1

CDR3: CSVEDRPAPGHSYEQYF
DNA: TGCAGCGTTGAAGATCGGCCAGCCCCCGGGCATTCCTACGAGCAGTACTTC
V: TRBV29-1
D: NA
size: NA
J: TRBJ2-7

CDR3: CASSDDLGYTF
DNA: TGTGCCAGCAGTGACGACTTGGGCTACACCTTC
V: TRBV6-4
D: NA
size: NA
J: TRBJ1-2